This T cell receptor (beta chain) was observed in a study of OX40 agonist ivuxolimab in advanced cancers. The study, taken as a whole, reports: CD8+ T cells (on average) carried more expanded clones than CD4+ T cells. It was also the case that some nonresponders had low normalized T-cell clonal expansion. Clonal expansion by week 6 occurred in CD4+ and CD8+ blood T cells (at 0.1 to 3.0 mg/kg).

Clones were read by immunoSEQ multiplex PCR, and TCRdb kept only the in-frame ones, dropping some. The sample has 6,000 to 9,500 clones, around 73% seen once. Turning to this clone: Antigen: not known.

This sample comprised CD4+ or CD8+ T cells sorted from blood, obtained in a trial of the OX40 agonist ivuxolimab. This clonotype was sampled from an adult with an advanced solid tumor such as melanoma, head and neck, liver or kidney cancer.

The CDR3 DNA reads as TGTGCCAGCCGTCTTACTAGTCCTCCTGGGGCCAACGTCCTGACTTTC. As protein: CASRLTSPPGANVLTF. V and J are TRBV7-2 and TRBJ2-6; TRBD2 might be the D (5 bases). The CDR3 contains 16 residues. Trimming cost V 8 bases and J 2 bases, with 16 bases left between them. Germline lookup yields CDR1 SGHTA and CDR2 FQGNSA.